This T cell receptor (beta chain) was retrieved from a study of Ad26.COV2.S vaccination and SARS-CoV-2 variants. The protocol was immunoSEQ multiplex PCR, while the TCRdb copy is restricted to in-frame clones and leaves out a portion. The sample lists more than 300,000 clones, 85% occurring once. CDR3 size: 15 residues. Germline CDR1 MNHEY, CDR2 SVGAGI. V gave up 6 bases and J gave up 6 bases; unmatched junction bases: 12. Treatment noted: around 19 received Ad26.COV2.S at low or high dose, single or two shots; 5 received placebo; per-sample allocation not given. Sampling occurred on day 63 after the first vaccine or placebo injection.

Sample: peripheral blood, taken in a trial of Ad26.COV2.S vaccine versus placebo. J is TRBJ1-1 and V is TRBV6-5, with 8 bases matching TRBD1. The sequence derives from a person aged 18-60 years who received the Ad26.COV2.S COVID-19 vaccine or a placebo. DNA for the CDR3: TGTGCCAGCAGAAATTCAGGGGGCAGAGTCGCTGAAGCTTTCTTT. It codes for CASRNSGGRVAEAFF.